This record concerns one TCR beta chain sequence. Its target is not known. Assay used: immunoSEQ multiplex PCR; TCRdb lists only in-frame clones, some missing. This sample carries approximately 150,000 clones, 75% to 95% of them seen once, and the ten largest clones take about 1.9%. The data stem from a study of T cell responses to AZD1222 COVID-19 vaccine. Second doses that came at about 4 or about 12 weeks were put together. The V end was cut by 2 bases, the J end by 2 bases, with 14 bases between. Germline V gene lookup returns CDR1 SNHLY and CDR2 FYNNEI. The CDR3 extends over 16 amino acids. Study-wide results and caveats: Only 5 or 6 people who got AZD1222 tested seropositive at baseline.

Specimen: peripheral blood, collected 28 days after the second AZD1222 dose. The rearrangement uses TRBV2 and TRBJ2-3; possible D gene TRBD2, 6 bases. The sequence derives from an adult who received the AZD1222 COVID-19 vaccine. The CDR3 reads CASSEIGGSDTDTQYF. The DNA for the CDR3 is TGTGCCAGCAGTGAAATCGGGGGATCGGACACAGATACGCAGTATTTT.